The 6 T cell receptor beta chains listed next were all sequenced from one sample in a study of T-cell memory formation after mild COVID-19. A single record per CDR3 protein comes from TCRdb applying MiXCR to the 5' RACE reads. The sample lists approximately 88,000 distinct CDR3 sequences, roughly 25% seen once, with 35% to 50% in the top ten. The sequenced sample consisted of PBMCs or a T cell subset sorted from them (not recorded which). The receptor set was obtained from a man aged 18 to 35 who had mild COVID-19 (a few samples of this study predate the infection). Cell type and time point are not known.

The chain joins TRBV7-8 to TRBJ2-5; D is ambiguous. The CDR3 consists of 13 residues. Trimming took off 3 bases at V and 1 base at J, with 6 bases between the two ends. CDR1 and CDR2 from the germline V gene are SGHVS and FQNEAQ. CDR3 DNA sequence: TGTGCCAGCAGCTTTGGGGTCCAAGAGACCCAGTACTTC. This codes for CASSFGVQETQYF.

The CDR3 DNA is TGTGCCAGCTTACTCAGGCGCGATTCACCCCTCCACTTT. It codes for CASLLRRDSPLHF. This chain uses TRBV7-2 with TRBJ1-6; D not certain. V lost 8 bases, J lost 8 bases, and 13 bases lay in between. This CDR3 is 13 amino acids long. Germline lookup yields CDR1 SGHTA and CDR2 FQGNSA. Using reference TRBV7-2 and TRBJ1-6 for the parts outside the CDR3, the full variable domain is GAGVSQSPSNKVTEKGKDVELRCDPISGHTALYWYRQSLGQGLEFLIYFQGNSAPDKSGLPSDRFSAERTGGSVSTLTIQRTQQEDSAVYLCASLLRRDSPLHFGNGTRLTVT.

This clonotype came up a few times. This rearrangement joins TRBV27 to TRBJ2-5; 10 nucleotides align to TRBD1. Germline CDR1 is MNHEY and CDR2 is SMNVEV (reference sequence). The CDR3 is 16 residues long. J lost 4 bases, V lost 7 bases, and 12 bases had no gene match. The CDR3 region is CASTPTWDRGRETQYF. CDR3 nucleotides: TGTGCCAGCACTCCGACCTGGGACAGGGGACGAGAGACCCAGTACTTC.

This clonotype appeared a few times. CDR3: CASSWTGLNTEAFF. The CDR3 region has the DNA TGTGCCAGCAGCTGGACAGGGTTGAACACTGAAGCTTTCTTT. The chain employs TRBV5-5 and TRBJ1-1; 8 bases line up with TRBD1. The CDR3 has 14 residues. The V gene's germline CDR1 is SGHKS and CDR2 YYEKEE (reference sequence). The junction had 1 base not matched to a gene; V was cut back by 3 bases and J by 0 bases.

This clonotype was detected a few times. V and J are TRBV6-5 and TRBJ1-2; a possible D gene is TRBD1 (6 bases). Germline CDR1 is MNHEY and CDR2 is SVGAGI. CDR3 size: 14 residues. Trimming pared 2 bases from V and 7 bases from J, leaving 14 bases between. The chain's CDR3 is CASSYRGSVGGYTF. In nucleotides, the CDR3 is TGTGCCAGCAGTTACAGGGGGTCGGTCGGTGGCTACACCTTC.

The chain uses TRBV10-3 and TRBJ1-4; no reliable D call. Germline CDR1 ENHRY, CDR2 SYGVKD. CDR3 length equals 13 residues. The germline V and J ends were trimmed by 6 bases and 2 bases, with 7 bases remaining between them. Written as DNA, the CDR3 is TGTGCCATCAGAGCACAGACTAATGAAAAACTGTTTTTT. Amino acid sequence: CAIRAQTNEKLFF.